This TCR beta chain was observed in a study of T cell responses to AZD1222 COVID-19 vaccine. General study results and limits: Vaccination with two AZD1222 doses was followed by a rise in Spike-specific TCR breadth and depth. Every sample of the repertoires postdated the peak T cell response. In the spike-specific TCR repertoire, nearly half reportedly target unmutated variant regions. Among the donors, most were white British and more were female, and clonal diversity was possibly underestimated.

This table comes from immunoSEQ multiplex PCR, and its TCRdb copy is limited to in-frame clones, with some not included. The table lists 80,000 or so clones, about 90% of them singletons. About this clone: Its specificity is not known.

The CDR3 totals 13 residues. The germline CDR1 and CDR2 sequences are DFQATT and SNEGSKA (reference sequence). The ends lost 6 bases at V and 5 bases at J; junction bases unmatched: 7. The V gene is TRBV20-1, the J gene TRBJ1-2; 9 nucleotides match TRBD1. The sample consisted of peripheral blood, taken on day 0 of AZD1222 vaccination. This sequence originates from an adult in good health. CDR3 bases: TGCAGTGCGAGTACAGGGGGCGGATATGGCTACACCTTC. It encodes CSASTGGGYGYTF.